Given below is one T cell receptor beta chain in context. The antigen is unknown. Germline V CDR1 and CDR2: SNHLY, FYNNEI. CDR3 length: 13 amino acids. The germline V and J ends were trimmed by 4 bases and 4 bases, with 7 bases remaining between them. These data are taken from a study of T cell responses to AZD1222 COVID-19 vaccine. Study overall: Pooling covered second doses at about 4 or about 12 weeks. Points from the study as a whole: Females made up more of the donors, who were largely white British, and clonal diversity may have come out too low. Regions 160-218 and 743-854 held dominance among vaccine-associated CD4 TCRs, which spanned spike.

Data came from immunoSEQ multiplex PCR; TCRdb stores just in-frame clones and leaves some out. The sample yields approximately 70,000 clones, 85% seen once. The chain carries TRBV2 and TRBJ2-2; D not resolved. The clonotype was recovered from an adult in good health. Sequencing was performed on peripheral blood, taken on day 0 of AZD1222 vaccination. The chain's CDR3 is CASSVLVTGELFF. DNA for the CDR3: TGTGCCAGCAGTGTTCTGGTCACCGGGGAGCTGTTTTTT.